This T cell receptor beta chain originates from a study of cytomegalovirus exposure and HLA in healthy donors. Overall study context: Of 398 genotyped donors, 65% to 85% clustered with self-reported Caucasian donors.

As to this clone: Its antigen is unidentified.

General observations from the study: High specificity and sensitivity for cytomegalovirus status were reported for the classifier. Confirmation in vitro established that three CMV-associated chains were specific for CMV antigens.

Germline values: CDR1 SGHRS, CDR2 YFSETQ. V lost 2 bases and J lost 4, with 10 bases in between. CDR3 size: 14 residues. 13 Jbeta primers and 60 Vbeta primers were used for the PCR. The data were produced by immunoSEQ multiplex PCR, yet TCRdb's version contains in-frame clones alone and is incomplete. The table shows over 150,000 clones, with about 80% occurring only once. The V gene is TRBV5-1, the J gene TRBJ1-3; D might be TRBD1 (5 bases). This sequence originates from a girl aged 10 to 17 in good health and CMV-seropositive. Material: PBMCs. For the CDR3, the DNA is TGCGCCAGCAGCTTTGAAGGGGCGGGAAACACCATATATTTT. Protein product: CASSFEGAGNTIYF.